Below, 19 T cell receptor beta chains from the same sample are listed, as sequenced in a study of cytomegalovirus exposure and HLA in healthy donors. The PCR used 60 Vbeta and 13 Jbeta primers. Profiled with immunoSEQ multiplex PCR; TCRdb holds only in-frame clones, not every one. This table has approximately 110,000 clones, about 80% appearing once. What was sequenced was PBMCs. These receptors were taken from a woman in her forties or fifties in good health and CMV-seropositive.

This clone was seen just once. The chain is built from TRBV11-3 and TRBJ2-2, with D hard to call. The CDR3 totals 15 residues. Trimming stripped 6 bases from V and 6 bases from J, with 17 bases between. Germline V gene lookup returns CDR1 SGHNT and CDR2 YENEEA. CDR3 amino acids: CASSVGGREPGELFF. CDR3 bases: TGTGCCAGCAGTGTAGGTGGGCGCGAGCCCGGGGAGCTGTTTTTT.

A single count supports this clone. The chain employs TRBV10-3 and TRBJ2-5, with TRBD1 matching over 8 bases. The J call may not be correct, given that the DNA end is closer to TRBJ2-7. The germline V gene has CDR1 ENHRY and CDR2 SYGVKD. The CDR3 extends over 15 amino acids. The chain's CDR3 is CAISTGTGASHEQYF. The CDR3 coding sequence is TGTGCCATCAGCACCGGGACAGGAGCTTCCCACGAGCAGTACTTC.

Written as DNA, the CDR3 is TGTGCCAGCAGCCCCACGGGACTGACCTACAATGAGCAGTTCTTC. Its translation: CASSPTGLTYNEQFF. The chain carries TRBV11-2 and TRBJ2-1, with D perhaps TRBD2 (6 bases). The CDR3 sequence is 15 residues long. Germline values: CDR1 SGHAT, CDR2 FQNNGV. The V gene lost 5 bases and the J gene lost 2 bases, with 13 bases spanning the gap.

This rearrangement joins TRBV7-2 to TRBJ2-7; 7 nucleotides align to TRBD2. The CDR3 extends over 13 amino acids. Germline V gene data show CDR1 as SGHTA and CDR2 as FQGNSA. J lost 4 bases, V lost 5 bases, and 5 bases had no gene match. The CDR3 nucleotides are TGTGCCAGCAGCCCTTCGGGGGGATACGAGCAGTACTTC. Protein sequence: CASSPSGGYEQYF.

The chain combines TRBV6-4 with TRBJ2-5; the match to TRBD2 covers 8 bases. Germline trimming cut 4 bases from V and 5 bases from J; bases unmatched to any gene: 21. The germline CDR1 and CDR2 sequences are MRHNA and SNTAGT. This CDR3 comprises 19 residues. CDR3 DNA: TGTGCCAGCAGTGCCTTACGACCGGGACTAGGGCGACGGGTGGAGACCCAGTACTTC. Amino acids: CASSALRPGLGRRVETQYF.

The J gene is TRBJ1-2, the V gene TRBV7-9; D uncertain. With 7 bases removed from V and 8 bases from J, the gap between germline ends came to 14 bases. This CDR3 region has 12 residues. Germline assignment: CDR1 SEHNR and CDR2 FQNEAQ (reference sequence). The CDR3 loop reads CASTRGYGGYTF. The CDR3 DNA is TGTGCCAGCACCCGAGGTTACGGGGGCTACACCTTC.

V gene TRBV6-7 combines with J gene TRBJ2-2; 7 positions agree with TRBD2. TRBV6-7 qualifies as an ORF whose function is uncertain. CDR3 length equals 19 residues. V dropped 0 bases and J dropped 3; count of bases not matched to a gene: 13. The CDR3 protein is CASSYSTAGRRTYTGELFF. The CDR3 DNA sequence: TGTGCCAGCAGTTACTCCACAGCGGGACGACGGACCTACACCGGGGAGCTGTTTTTT.

The chain joins TRBV7-6 to TRBJ2-3, with TRBD2 matching 8 bases. V dropped 3 bases and J dropped 4; count of bases not matched to a gene: 9. CDR1 and CDR2 from the germline V gene are SGHVS and FNYEAQ. The CDR3 length is 16 residues. The CDR3 coding sequence is TGTGCCAGCAGCTTTTCCCAACGGGAGGGGTCAGATACGCAGTATTTT. Its protein is CASSFSQREGSDTQYF.

The chain uses TRBV5-1 and TRBJ2-5, with 16 positions matching TRBD2. Germline loops: CDR1 SGHRS, CDR2 YFSETQ. This CDR3 has 18 amino acids. V shed 1 base, J shed 5 bases, and the junction held 8 bases outside the gene matches. The CDR3 DNA sequence: TGCGCCAGCAGCTTGTATGGGACTAGCGGGGGGGCGGTGGAGACCCAGTACTTC. Protein product: CASSLYGTSGGAVETQYF.

The chain couples TRBV6-4 to TRBJ2-5; D is possibly TRBD2 (6 bases). Trimming took 0 bases from V and 1 from J, leaving 18 bases between them. CDR1 is MRHNA and CDR2 is SNTAGT in the germline V gene. This CDR3 is built from 18 residues. The CDR3: CASSDSRRAVGLQETQYF. The CDR3 nucleotides read TGTGCCAGCAGTGACTCGAGGAGGGCGGTGGGACTCCAAGAGACCCAGTACTTC.

The table lists this clone with a count of one. This chain uses TRBV29-1 with TRBJ1-1; D uncertain. The CDR3 loop spans 12 amino acids. CDR1 is SQVTM and CDR2 is ANQGSEA in the germline V gene. V dropped 4 bases and J dropped 0 bases, with 6 bases sitting between them. The CDR3, as DNA: TGCAGCGTTGTCCCGGTGAACACTGAAGCTTTCTTT. This codes for CSVVPVNTEAFF. Complete variable domain (other parts from reference TRBV29-1 and TRBJ1-1): SAVISQKPSRDICQRGTSLTIQCQVDSQVTMMFWYRQQPGQSLTLIATANQGSEATYESGFVIDKFPISRPNLTFSTLTVSNMSPEDSSIYLCSVVPVNTEAFFGQGTRLTVV.

The table lists this clone with a few counts. This chain joins TRBV11-2 and TRBJ2-5; D is unresolved. The CDR3 sequence is 13 residues long. The V end was cut by 1 base, the J end by 4 bases, with 7 bases between. The germline V gene encodes CDR1 SGHAT and CDR2 FQNNGV. CDR3 coding DNA: TGTGCCAGCAGCTTAGGCCCGGGAGAGACCCAGTACTTC. It yields the protein CASSLGPGETQYF.

The chain employs TRBV5-1 and TRBJ1-2; TRBD1 aligns across 11 bases. The trim removed 4 bases at V and 4 bases at J, leaving 9 bases unmatched. The CDR3 loop spans 16 amino acids. CDR1 is SGHRS and CDR2 is YFSETQ in the germline V gene. The CDR3 spells CASSPASGTGGYGYTF. CDR3 DNA sequence: TGCGCCAGCAGCCCCGCCTCCGGGACAGGGGGCTATGGCTACACCTTC.

This clone was counted a few times. This chain joins TRBV4-1 and TRBJ2-7; D gene unclear. The CDR3 is 14 residues long. V was shortened by 0 bases and J by 3 bases, with 9 bases between the two germline ends. From germline, CDR1 is MGHRA and CDR2 YSYEKL. In DNA form, the CDR3 reads TGCGCCAGCAGCCAAGATCCCAGGTTCTACGAGCAGTACTTC. It is translated as CASSQDPRFYEQYF.

This clone was picked up one time. The chain combines TRBV7-2 with TRBJ2-1; D is unresolved. The length of the CDR3 is 11 residues. Trimming cost V 5 bases and J 10 bases, with 9 bases left between them. CDR1 is SGHTA and CDR2 is FQGNSA in the germline V gene. The CDR3 reads CASSPDTEQFF. In DNA form, the CDR3 reads TGTGCCAGCAGCCCAGACACGGAGCAGTTCTTC.

CDR3 protein: CASSFRGPSYNEQFF. The CDR3 DNA is TGTGCCAGCAGCTTTAGGGGGCCCTCCTACAATGAGCAGTTCTTC. The rearrangement uses TRBV5-6 and TRBJ2-1; TRBD1 aligns across 7 bases. This CDR3 region has 15 residues. Looked up from germline, CDR1 is SGHDT and CDR2 is YYEEEE. V gave up 2 bases and J gave up 0 bases; unmatched junction bases: 2.

The table lists this clone with a few counts. This chain connects TRBV5-8 to TRBJ1-2; D is perhaps TRBD1 (5 bases). Trimming cost V 7 bases and J 4 bases, with 11 bases left between them. Germline lookup yields CDR1 SGHTS and CDR2 YDEGEE. There are 12 residues in the CDR3. CDR3 amino acids: CASERGVYGYTF. Here the CDR3 DNA reads TGTGCCAGCGAGCGGGGGGTCTATGGCTACACCTTC. Supplemented by reference TRBV5-8 and TRBJ1-2, the full variable domain reads EAGVTQSPTHLIKTRGQQATLRCSPISGHTSVYWYQQALGLGLQFLLWYDEGEERNRGNFPPRFSGRQFPNYSSELNVNALELEDSALYLCASERGVYGYTFGSGTRLTVV.

The chain uses TRBV5-5 and TRBJ1-4; 9 bases are a match to TRBD1. V lost 5 bases to trimming and J lost 5 bases; unmatched junction nucleotides: 7. Germline V gene lookup returns CDR1 SGHKS and CDR2 YYEKEE (reference sequence). CDR3 length equals 15 residues. CDR3 protein: CASRWGQGRNEKLFF. As DNA, the CDR3 is TGTGCCAGCAGGTGGGGACAGGGAAGGAATGAAAAACTGTTTTTT.

The chain recombines TRBV2 with TRBJ2-5, with 11 bases aligning to TRBD2. The CDR3 sequence is 15 residues long. The V gene end was trimmed by 0 bases and the J gene end by 5 bases; junction bases not matched to a gene: 2. The V gene's germline CDR1 is SNHLY and CDR2 FYNNEI. The CDR3 DNA sequence: TGTGCCAGCAGTGAAGCTCCTAGCGGGGGGGAGACCCAGTACTTC. Its protein product is CASSEAPSGGETQYF.